These 10 T cell receptor beta chains came from one sample sequenced in a study of shared clonotypes between healthy human individuals. Assay: immunoSEQ multiplex PCR; the TCRdb copy retains only in-frame clones and omits some. The table includes some 2.1 million clones, over 85% detected once. Sequenced input: naive CD4+ T cells sorted from blood. Subset in this sample: CD45RA+ positively selected. The origin of the receptors is a man aged 18 to 29 in good health.

This chain's CDR3 is CASSWDREGAYGYTF. The CDR3, as DNA: TGTGCCAGCAGTTGGGACAGGGAAGGGGCGTATGGCTACACCTTC. This rearrangement joins TRBV6-6 to TRBJ1-2, with 9 bases that match TRBD1. Germline V gene sequence: CDR1 MNHNY, CDR2 SVGAGI (reference sequence). The CDR3 has 15 residues. Trimming removed 4 bases from V and 5 bases from J; junction bases left unmatched: 8.

The chain uses TRBV5-6 and TRBJ2-3, with no clear D. The CDR3 has 15 residues. The germline CDR1 and CDR2 sequences are SGHDT and YYEEEE. V lost 2 bases, J lost 0 bases, and 10 bases lay in between. CDR3 bases: TGTGCCAGCAGCTTCGAAATCGGCAGCACAGATACGCAGTATTTT. It codes for CASSFEIGSTDTQYF.

The chain joins TRBV27 to TRBJ1-5; D is unresolved. The V end lost 0 bases, the J end lost 2 bases, and 14 bases lay between the germline ends. Germline CDR1 is MNHEY and CDR2 is SMNVEV (reference sequence). The CDR3 contains 17 residues. CDR3 residues: CASSLSSSSVGNQPQHF. As DNA, the CDR3 is TGTGCCAGCAGTTTATCGAGTTCTAGTGTTGGCAATCAGCCCCAGCATTTT.

The chain employs TRBV25-1 and TRBJ2-7; 10 bases line up with TRBD2. In germline, CDR1 is MGHDK, CDR2 SYGVNS. Trimming cost V 4 bases and J 6 bases; bases outside gene matches: 9. The CDR3 loop spans 15 amino acids. The chain's CDR3 is CASSAGVRLAGEQYF. The CDR3 DNA sequence: TGTGCCAGCAGTGCCGGAGTGAGACTAGCGGGCGAGCAGTACTTC.

The chain is built from TRBV7-6 and TRBJ1-1, with no clear D. The CDR3 length is 13 residues. CDR1 is SGHVS and CDR2 is FNYEAQ in the germline V gene. V was trimmed by 1 base and J by 1 base, leaving 4 bases between them. The CDR3 region has the DNA TGTGCCAGCAGCTTAGACACGAACACTGAAGCTTTCTTT. It codes for CASSLDTNTEAFF.

V usage is TRBV7-2 and J usage is TRBJ2-7, with D tentatively TRBD1 (5 bases). Per germline, CDR1 SGHTA and CDR2 FQGNSA. This CDR3 contains 15 residues. Trimming pared 2 bases from V and 3 bases from J, leaving 14 bases between. CDR3 in DNA: TGTGCCAGCAGCTTAATCGCCAGGGTGCTCTACGAGCAGTACTTC. It specifies CASSLIARVLYEQYF.

Here the CDR3 reads CASSQVTTYEQYF. The DNA for the CDR3 is TGTGCCAGCAGCCAAGTGACCACCTACGAGCAGTACTTC. The V and J genes are TRBV14 and TRBJ2-7; no definite D call. Trimming removed 1 base at V and 2 bases at J, with 6 bases between. The CDR3 is 13 amino acids. Germline CDR1 SGHDN, CDR2 FVKESK. Filled out from reference TRBV14 and TRBJ2-7, the complete variable domain reads EAGVTQFPSHSVIEKGQTVTLRCDPISGHDNLYWYRRVMGKEIKFLLHFVKESKQDESGMPNNRFLAERTGGTYSTLKVQPAELEDSGVYFCASSQVTTYEQYFGPGTRLTVT.

The chain links TRBV6-5 to TRBJ1-3; D may be TRBD1 (5 bases). Trimming stripped 1 base from V and 10 bases from J, with 14 bases between. This CDR3 region has 14 residues. Per germline, CDR1 MNHEY and CDR2 SVGAGI. CDR3 nucleotides: TGTGCCAGCAGTTACTACGGTAGCGAGGGGACCATATATTTT. It codes for CASSYYGSEGTIYF.

The V and J genes are TRBV4-1 and TRBJ1-2; unclear D gene. Germline V gives CDR1 MGHRA, CDR2 YSYEKL. The CDR3 extends over 13 amino acids. V was shortened by 3 bases and J by 8 bases, with 13 bases between the two germline ends. The CDR3 loop reads CASSQLGIGGYTF. CDR3 in DNA: TGCGCCAGCAGCCAGCTGGGGATAGGAGGCTACACCTTC.

A note on this clone: In the same sample, other DNA sequences code for this CDR3. CDR3: CASSLGGGNTDTQYF. CDR3 nucleotide sequence: TGTGCCAGCAGCTTAGGCGGGGGGAACACAGATACGCAGTATTTT. The chain is built from TRBV7-9 and TRBJ2-3; 8 bases match TRBD2. The CDR3 is 15 amino acids. Germline assignment: CDR1 SEHNR and CDR2 FQNEAQ (reference sequence). The V segment lost 1 base and the J segment 2 bases; nucleotides outside the gene matches: 2.